Below, 25 T cell receptor beta chains from the same sample are listed, as sequenced in a study of blood T cell repertoires in COVID-19. Only in-frame clones appear in the TCRdb table, and some are missing; sequencing was by immunoSEQ multiplex PCR. The sample carries some 94,000 clones, around three quarters recorded once. Sequenced: peripheral blood. Receptors were obtained from a woman aged 60-75 years in a cohort sampled during active or convalescent COVID-19.

This sequence joins TRBV7-9 and TRBJ1-5; D call uncertain. Trimming took off 0 bases at V and 7 bases at J, with 4 bases between the two ends. The CDR3 extends over 12 amino acids. Germline-derived CDR1 and CDR2 are SEHNR and FQNEAQ (reference sequence). The CDR3 here is CASSLAAQPQHF. The CDR3 DNA reads TGTGCCAGCAGCTTAGCTGCGCAGCCCCAGCATTTT.

The chain combines TRBV5-5 with TRBJ1-1; the match to TRBD1 covers 9 bases. Trimming removed 4 bases from V and 1 base from J; junction bases left unmatched: 5. The CDR3 is made up of 15 amino acids. Germline lookup yields CDR1 SGHKS and CDR2 YYEKEE (reference sequence). The CDR3 spells CASSQLGQGNTEAFF. In DNA form, the CDR3 reads TGTGCCAGCAGCCAGCTGGGACAGGGGAACACTGAAGCTTTCTTT.

Of note for this clone: A junction boundary mismatches the germline segment, possibly from a read error. The chain employs TRBV2 and TRBJ2-7; 8 bases align to TRBD2. The germline CDR1 and CDR2 sequences are SNHLY and FYNNEI. The length of the CDR3 is 15 residues. CDR3 sequence: CASREAGARDHEQYF. The CDR3 bases are TGTGCCAGCAGGGAAGCGGGGGCGAGAGACCACGAGCAGTACTTC.

This chain links TRBV29-1 with TRBJ2-3; possible D gene TRBD2, 7 bases. V was clipped by 8 bases and J by 2 bases, with 14 bases between them. The CDR3 has 13 amino acids. Per germline, CDR1 SQVTM and CDR2 ANQGSEA. The CDR3 DNA sequence: TGCAGCATCACGGGGGGCACCACAGATACGCAGTATTTT. Protein product: CSITGGTTDTQYF.

The chain uses TRBV7-2 and TRBJ1-5, with D maybe TRBD1 (6 bases). Germline V gene lookup returns CDR1 SGHTA and CDR2 FQGNSA. Trimming removed 3 bases from V and 2 bases from J, with 20 bases in between. This CDR3 has 18 amino acids. The CDR3 DNA reads as TGTGCCAGCAGCTTGTCTCATTACAGGGCGCATGGCAATCAGCCCCAGCATTTT. It codes for CASSLSHYRAHGNQPQHF. The full variable domain, in which reference TRBV7-2 and TRBJ1-5 provide the parts outside the CDR3, is GAGVSQSPSNKVTEKGKDVELRCDPISGHTALYWYRQSLGQGLEFLIYFQGNSAPDKSGLPSDRFSAERTGGSVSTLTIQRTQQEDSAVYLCASSLSHYRAHGNQPQHFGDGTRLSIL.

The chain carries TRBV4-3 and TRBJ2-3, with D unclear. The V end was cut by 1 base, the J end by 4 bases, with 6 bases between. This CDR3 spans 13 amino acids. Per the germline V gene, CDR1 is LGHNA and CDR2 is YSLEER. This CDR3 is CASSQAAADTQYF. The CDR3 DNA follows: TGCGCCAGCAGCCAAGCGGCGGCAGATACGCAGTATTTT.

The chain joins TRBV25-1 to TRBJ1-4, with D possibly matching TRBD1 (5 bases). V lost 2 bases and J lost 1, with 8 bases in between. CDR3 size: 15 residues. Germline V gene sequence: CDR1 MGHDK, CDR2 SYGVNS. The CDR3 DNA follows: TGTGCCAGCAGTGAAGCAAGGGGAACTAATGAAAAACTGTTTTTT. Its protein product is CASSEARGTNEKLFF.

The J gene is TRBJ2-5, the V gene TRBV6-6; 8 positions match TRBD1. Germline CDR1 MNHNY, CDR2 SVGAGI (reference sequence). With 5 bases clipped from V and 2 bases from J, the junction kept 7 bases outside the gene matches. The CDR3 is 15 amino acids. The DNA of the CDR3 is TGTGCCAGCAGTACGGGACAGGCTCGACAAGAGACCCAGTACTTC. It specifies CASSTGQARQETQYF.

This clone was seen a single time. V and J are TRBV20-1 and TRBJ1-6, with 7 bases matching TRBD1. Germline trimming cut 3 bases from V and 10 bases from J; bases unmatched to any gene: 6. The germline V gene has CDR1 DFQATT and CDR2 SNEGSKA (reference sequence). The CDR3 has 13 residues. CDR3 bases: TGCAGTGCTAGTGACAGGGTTTTCTCACCCCTCCACTTT. Translated, it gives CSASDRVFSPLHF.

As for this clone: Additional DNA sequences in this sample encode the identical CDR3. J is TRBJ1-6 and V is TRBV6-5; D remains ambiguous. The germline V and J ends were trimmed by 2 bases and 10 bases, with 6 bases remaining between them. Germline assignment: CDR1 MNHEY and CDR2 SVGAGI. The CDR3 runs 12 residues. CDR3 bases: TGTGCCAGCAGTTACAGAGGCTCACCCCTCCACTTT. This sequence encodes CASSYRGSPLHF.

The genes are TRBV6-1 and TRBJ1-3; D unclear. This CDR3 spans 16 amino acids. Germline V gene lookup returns CDR1 MNHNS and CDR2 SASEGT. V was trimmed by 1 base and J by 3 bases, leaving 13 bases between them. This CDR3 is CASSEVWTTVGNTIYF. The CDR3 bases are TGTGCCAGCAGTGAAGTTTGGACTACTGTTGGAAACACCATATATTTT.

Here the CDR3 reads CAAMPDSSGNTIYF. CDR3 DNA sequence: TGTGCCGCTATGCCGGACAGCTCTGGAAACACCATATATTTT. The genes are TRBV2 and TRBJ1-3, with a tentative D call TRBD1 (6 bases). V lost 11 bases to trimming and J lost 0 bases, with 14 bases between them. This CDR3 region has 14 residues. Germline V gene lookup returns CDR1 SNHLY and CDR2 FYNNEI.

This clone occurred a few times. The chain joins TRBV14 to TRBJ1-5; possible D gene TRBD1, 5 bases. Germline CDR1 reads SGHDN; CDR2 reads FVKESK. Trimming took off 4 bases at V and 4 bases at J, with 26 bases between the two ends. This CDR3 is 19 amino acids long. Here the CDR3 reads CASSLTDTKNPIWNQPQHF. CDR3 DNA sequence: TGTGCCAGCAGCCTAACGGACACAAAGAACCCCATTTGGAATCAGCCCCAGCATTTT.

This clone was recorded a few times. The chain is built from TRBV6-2 or TRBV6-3 and TRBJ1-5; no definite D call. V lost 4 bases to trimming and J lost 2 bases, with 6 bases between them. The CDR3 covers 13 residues. The germline CDR1 and CDR2 sequences are MNHEY and SVGEGT. The CDR3 DNA follows: TGTGCCAGCAGTTTTACAGGCAATCAGCCCCAGCATTTT. This translates into CASSFTGNQPQHF.

The rearrangement joins TRBV5-1 to TRBJ2-5; no firm D call. Trimming took off 2 bases at V and 1 base at J, with 9 bases between the two ends. The CDR3 totals 14 residues. CDR1 and CDR2 from the germline V gene are SGHRS and YFSETQ. The CDR3 DNA follows: TGCGCCAGCAGCTTACTTAGCACCCAAGAGACCCAGTACTTC. Its protein is CASSLLSTQETQYF.

The V gene is TRBV3-1 (or the pseudogene TRBV3-2), the J gene TRBJ2-7; TRBD2 aligns across 11 bases. CDR1 and CDR2 from the germline V gene are LGHDT and YNNKEL (reference sequence). The CDR3 runs to 16 residues. V lost 4 bases to trimming and J lost 7 bases; unmatched junction nucleotides: 12. The CDR3 DNA follows: TGTGCCAGCAGCCTCCAGGGTAGCGGGGGGGCCGGGGAGCAGTACTTC. Residues: CASSLQGSGGAGEQYF.

CDR3 region: CASSRPTSGGATDTQYF. The CDR3 nucleotides read TGTGCCAGCAGTCGCCCAACTAGCGGGGGGGCCACAGATACGCAGTATTTT. The chain is built from TRBV6-2 or TRBV6-3 and TRBJ2-3, with 13 bases aligning to TRBD2. The V gene end was trimmed by 5 bases and the J gene end by 2 bases; junction bases not matched to a gene: 7. Germline CDR1 and CDR2: MNHEY and SVGEGT. This CDR3 has 17 amino acids.

The genes are TRBV10-3 and TRBJ2-5; 7 nucleotides agree with TRBD2. CDR1 is ENHRY, CDR2 SYGVKD, per germline. V lost 4 bases to trimming and J lost 5 bases; unmatched junction nucleotides: 1. This CDR3 region has 12 residues. CDR3 bases: TGTGCCATCAGTGTGGGGGGGGAGACCCAGTACTTC. It codes for CAISVGGETQYF.

This chain connects TRBV19 to TRBJ1-1, with D hard to call. The CDR3 spans 14 residues. Germline V CDR1 and CDR2: LNHDA, SQIVND (reference sequence). The V and J ends lost 1 base and 5 bases respectively, with 11 bases between them. The CDR3 loop reads CASSIVPGWTEAFF. CDR3 DNA: TGTGCCAGTAGTATAGTTCCGGGTTGGACTGAAGCTTTCTTT.

This clone was seen a few times. The chain recombines TRBV4-1 with TRBJ1-2, with a possible D match to TRBD1 (6 bases). The CDR3 is 15 residues long. The V and J ends lost 6 bases and 1 base respectively, with 15 bases between them. CDR1 MGHRA and CDR2 YSYEKL come from the germline V gene. This chain's CDR3 is CASRTGTQINYGYTF. The CDR3 coding sequence is TGCGCCAGCAGAACCGGGACACAAATTAACTATGGCTACACCTTC.

The chain recombines TRBV28 with TRBJ1-5; the match to TRBD1 covers 7 bases. The CDR3 sequence is 15 residues long. Germline trimming cut 6 bases from V and 6 bases from J; bases unmatched to any gene: 11. The germline CDR1 and CDR2 sequences are MDHEN and SYDVKM. The CDR3 bases are TGTGCCAGCAGAAGTAGAGGGGGCGGCGGTCAGCCCCAGCATTTT. Translation gives CASRSRGGGGQPQHF.

This chain links TRBV3-1 (or the pseudogene TRBV3-2) with TRBJ2-1; 11 nucleotides agree with TRBD2. The ends lost 4 bases at V and 7 bases at J; junction bases unmatched: 3. Germline V gene sequence: CDR1 LGHDT, CDR2 YNNKEL (reference sequence). The CDR3 is made up of 14 amino acids. The CDR3 region is CASSLAGGQNEQFF. CDR3 nucleotides: TGTGCCAGCAGCCTAGCGGGGGGGCAAAATGAGCAGTTCTTC.

V gene TRBV7-9 combines with J gene TRBJ2-7, with 11 bases matching TRBD1. The CDR3 is 15 amino acids. Germline trimming cut 5 bases from V and 1 base from J; bases unmatched to any gene: 4. The germline CDR1 and CDR2 sequences are SEHNR and FQNEAQ (reference sequence). The CDR3 loop reads CASSPGTGGSYEQYF. The DNA for the CDR3 is TGTGCCAGCAGCCCAGGGACAGGGGGTTCCTACGAGCAGTACTTC.

This chain uses TRBV4-3 with TRBJ2-7; 7 nucleotides match TRBD1. This CDR3 has 15 amino acids. The germline gives CDR1 LGHNA, CDR2 YSLEER. J lost 4 bases, V lost 0 bases, and 6 bases had no gene match. CDR3 coding DNA: TGCGCCAGCAGCCAAGACAGGACAGGCTCATACGAGCAGTACTTC. Encoded protein: CASSQDRTGSYEQYF.

The V call is TRBV19, the J call TRBJ1-3; D is uncertain. Trimming pared 6 bases from V and 0 bases from J, leaving 15 bases between. CDR1 and CDR2 from the germline V gene are LNHDA and SQIVND (reference sequence). The CDR3 loop spans 16 amino acids. In DNA form, the CDR3 reads TGTGCCAGTAGCCCCGGGTCCCCGGGCTCTGGAAACACCATATATTTT. Translated, it gives CASSPGSPGSGNTIYF.